This T cell receptor (beta chain) derives from a study of early T cells in non-severe SARS-CoV-2 infection. The CDR3 has 14 residues. V lost 4 bases and J lost 4; bases outside the gene matches: 3. CDR1 SGHTA and CDR2 FQGTGA come from the germline V gene. Unique molecular identifiers were affixed to single, distinct cDNA molecules. TCRdb re-analysed the 5' RACE reads in MiXCR, keeping a single row per CDR3 protein. The table records more than 80,000 distinct CDR3 sequences, roughly 14% of them present only once. Sequenced: whole blood. This chain joins TRBV7-3 and TRBJ2-3, with TRBD1 matching 9 bases. The receptor comes from an adult who was a healthcare worker with PCR-confirmed SARS-CoV-2 infection or an uninfected control (not recorded which). The CDR3 DNA reads TGTGCCAGCAGCTCCACAGGGGGCCCAGATACGCAGTATTTT. Protein: CASSSTGGPDTQYF.